The rows below give T cell receptor beta chains drawn from one sample of a study of identical twins. Using its own MiXCR run on the 5' RACE reads, TCRdb lists one record per CDR3 protein. Found here are around 510,000 distinct CDR3 sequences, roughly an eighth of them singletons; the top ten hold approximately 1%. The same data also contributed to another study, on yellow fever vaccine responses in identical twins.

Sequenced sample: CD4+ T cells sorted from blood. The receptor set was obtained from a woman younger than 30 in good health. The CDR3 runs from the conserved cysteine through the conserved F or W. The D gene is left open where the match is weak. Size is stated for part of the rows, as once, few or many counts, or as a class when the clone is expanded.

V: TRBV6-5; J: TRBJ2-5; D: -; size: -; CDR3: CASSYGGTKQETQYF; DNA: TGTGCCAGCAGTTATGGGGGGACAAAGCAAGAGACCCAGTACTTC
V: TRBV7-2; J: TRBJ1-2; D: -; size: -; CDR3: CASSGTTDSRYGYTF; DNA: TGTGCCAGCAGCGGGACCACGGACAGTCGCTATGGCTACACCTTC
V: TRBV11-2; J: TRBJ1-6; D: -; size: few; CDR3: CASSLGTGSPLHF; DNA: TGTGCCAGCAGCTTAGGGACTGGGTCACCCCTCCACTTT
V: TRBV27; J: TRBJ2-3; D: TRBD2; size: few; CDR3: CASSLSPSGYPTDTQYF; DNA: TGTGCCAGCAGTTTATCGCCTAGCGGGTATCCCACAGATACGCAGTATTTT
V: TRBV6-1; J: TRBJ2-3; D: TRBD1; size: few; CDR3: CASSLKHRGTQYF; DNA: TGTGCCAGCAGTCTAAAGCACAGGGGAACGCAGTATTTT
V: TRBV5-1; J: TRBJ1-4; D: -; size: many; CDR3: CASSLGTGKGNEKLFF; DNA: TGCGCCAGCAGCTTGGGAACAGGGAAGGGCAATGAAAAACTGTTTTTT
V: TRBV6-5; J: TRBJ2-6; D: -; size: -; CDR3: CASSYWQSSSGANVLTF; DNA: TGTGCCAGCAGTTACTGGCAGAGTAGCTCTGGGGCCAACGTCCTGACTTTC
V: TRBV12-3/TRBV12-4; J: TRBJ2-1; D: -; size: few; CDR3: CASNHRARGNEQFF; DNA: TGTGCCAGCAATCACCGGGCCAGGGGAAATGAGCAGTTCTTC
V: TRBV12-3/TRBV12-4; J: TRBJ2-3; D: -; size: many; CDR3: CASSMTGRTDTQYF; DNA: TGTGCCAGCAGTATGACAGGACGCACAGATACGCAGTATTTT
V: TRBV7-9; J: TRBJ2-7; D: TRBD2; size: -; CDR3: CASSVRDYSYEQYF; DNA: TGTGCCAGCAGCGTCCGGGACTACTCCTACGAGCAGTACTTC
V: TRBV5-1; J: TRBJ2-3; D: TRBD2; size: few; CDR3: CASSLARTSGEVADTQYF; DNA: TGCGCCAGCAGCCTAGCCCGGACTAGCGGGGAAGTAGCAGATACGCAGTATTTT
V: TRBV4-3; J: TRBJ2-7; D: -; size: -; CDR3: CASSQDADSYEQYF; DNA: TGCGCCAGCAGCCAAGACGCGGACAGCTACGAGCAGTACTTC
V: TRBV7-9; J: TRBJ2-7; D: TRBD1; size: -; CDR3: CASSSSGDRATF; DNA: TGTGCCAGCAGCTCCTCCGGGGACAGGGCTACGTTC
V: TRBV10-3; J: TRBJ2-5; D: -; size: -; CDR3: CAISDSEETQYF; DNA: TGTGCCATCAGTGATTCAGAAGAGACCCAGTACTTC
V: TRBV5-1; J: TRBJ1-2; D: -; size: -; CDR3: CASSVDPWDGYTF; DNA: TGCGCCAGCAGCGTGGACCCCTGGGATGGCTACACCTTC
V: TRBV15; J: TRBJ2-6; D: TRBD1; size: few; CDR3: CATSKGTGISSGANVLTF; DNA: TGTGCCACCAGCAAAGGGACAGGGATTTCCTCTGGGGCCAACGTCCTGACTTTC
V: TRBV4-2; J: TRBJ2-3; D: TRBD2; size: -; CDR3: CASSQVQIGVAGPQDTQYF; DNA: TGTGCCAGCAGCCAAGTTCAGATAGGGGTAGCGGGACCACAAGATACGCAGTATTTT
V: TRBV24-1; J: TRBJ2-7; D: -; size: -; CDR3: CATSDSRGIRHEQYF; DNA: TGTGCCACCAGTGATTCAAGGGGCATTCGGCACGAGCAGTACTTC
V: TRBV6-5; J: TRBJ2-1; D: TRBD2; size: -; CDR3: CASSYPTSGRAFKQFF; DNA: TGTGCCAGCAGTTACCCGACTAGCGGGAGGGCTTTTAAGCAGTTCTTC
V: TRBV6-2/TRBV6-3; J: TRBJ2-7; D: TRBD2; size: -; CDR3: CASGLAVQYF; DNA: TGTGCCAGCGGACTAGCGGTGCAGTACTTC
V: TRBV10-3; J: TRBJ2-3; D: TRBD2; size: few; CDR3: CAISGRSGTNTDTQYF; DNA: TGTGCCATCAGTGGCCGTTCCGGGACTAACACAGATACGCAGTATTTT
V: TRBV5-1; J: TRBJ2-2; D: TRBD2; size: many; CDR3: CASSRGVGGTNTGELFF; DNA: TGCGCCAGCAGCCGGGGGGTCGGGGGAACAAACACCGGGGAGCTGTTTTTT
V: TRBV12-3/TRBV12-4; J: TRBJ1-1; D: -; size: many; CDR3: CASSFRAEAFF; DNA: TGTGCCAGCAGTTTTCGTGCAGAAGCTTTCTTT
V: TRBV7-2; J: TRBJ2-7; D: TRBD2; size: few; CDR3: CASSFLAENYEQYF; DNA: TGTGCCAGCAGCTTCCTAGCGGAGAACTACGAGCAGTACTTC
V: TRBV6-1; J: TRBJ1-1; D: TRBD1; size: -; CDR3: CASSAQGVTTEAFF; DNA: TGTGCCAGCAGTGCGCAGGGGGTCACCACTGAAGCTTTCTTT
V: TRBV5-4; J: TRBJ2-1; D: -; size: -; CDR3: CASREKRSSYNEQFF; DNA: TGTGCCAGCAGAGAGAAGCGGAGCTCCTACAATGAGCAGTTCTTC
V: TRBV20-1; J: TRBJ2-7; D: -; size: -; CDR3: CSARIGAQYF; DNA: TGCAGTGCTAGAATAGGGGCGCAGTACTTC
V: TRBV6-2/TRBV6-3; J: TRBJ2-2; D: TRBD1; size: -; CDR3: CASSYSRTGSTGELFF; DNA: TGTGCCAGCAGTTACTCGAGGACAGGGAGCACCGGGGAGCTGTTTTTT
V: TRBV29-1; J: TRBJ2-3; D: -; size: -; CDR3: CSIAGTEHTDTQYF; DNA: TGCAGCATCGCCGGGACCGAGCACACAGATACGCAGTATTTT
V: TRBV20-1; J: TRBJ1-5; D: TRBD1; size: -; CDR3: CSARTGGNNQPQHF; DNA: TGCAGTGCTAGGACAGGGGGTAACAATCAGCCCCAGCATTTT
V: TRBV2; J: TRBJ2-5; D: -; size: few; CDR3: CASRTSPGTQYF; DNA: TGTGCCAGCCGCACTAGCCCAGGAACCCAGTACTTC
V: TRBV29-1; J: TRBJ1-4; D: -; size: -; CDR3: CSVRRGNDEKLFF; DNA: TGCAGCGTACGTAGGGGCAACGATGAAAAACTGTTTTTT
V: TRBV20-1; J: TRBJ2-1; D: -; size: few; CDR3: CSARAWDNPGPNEQFF; DNA: TGCAGTGCTAGGGCGTGGGACAACCCAGGACCCAATGAGCAGTTCTTC
V: TRBV10-3; J: TRBJ1-1; D: -; size: -; CDR3: CAISPTGNTEAFF; DNA: TGTGCCATCAGCCCCACAGGGAACACTGAAGCTTTCTTT
V: TRBV10-3; J: TRBJ2-3; D: -; size: -; CDR3: CAISESRGSSTDTQYF; DNA: TGTGCCATCAGTGAGTCGAGAGGTTCTAGCACAGATACGCAGTATTTT
V: TRBV6-2/TRBV6-3; J: TRBJ2-5; D: -; size: -; CDR3: CASKGRRGTQYF; DNA: TGTGCCAGCAAGGGACGCCGGGGGACCCAGTACTTC
V: TRBV21-1; J: TRBJ2-7; D: -; size: few; CDR3: CASSKPPWVGEFYEQYF; DNA: TGTGCCAGCAGCAAACCCCCATGGGTGGGAGAGTTCTACGAGCAGTACTTC
V: TRBV7-2; J: TRBJ2-7; D: TRBD2; size: many; CDR3: CASSRTSGAQYEQYF; DNA: TGTGCCAGCAGCCGGACTAGCGGTGCTCAGTACGAGCAGTACTTC
V: TRBV25-1; J: TRBJ2-3; D: -; size: -; CDR3: CASSELPFAQYF; DNA: TGTGCCAGCAGTGAATTGCCGTTTGCGCAGTATTTT
V: TRBV20-1; J: TRBJ2-6; D: -; size: many; CDR3: CSATGGAGANVLTF; DNA: TGCAGTGCTACAGGAGGTGCTGGGGCCAACGTCCTGACTTTC